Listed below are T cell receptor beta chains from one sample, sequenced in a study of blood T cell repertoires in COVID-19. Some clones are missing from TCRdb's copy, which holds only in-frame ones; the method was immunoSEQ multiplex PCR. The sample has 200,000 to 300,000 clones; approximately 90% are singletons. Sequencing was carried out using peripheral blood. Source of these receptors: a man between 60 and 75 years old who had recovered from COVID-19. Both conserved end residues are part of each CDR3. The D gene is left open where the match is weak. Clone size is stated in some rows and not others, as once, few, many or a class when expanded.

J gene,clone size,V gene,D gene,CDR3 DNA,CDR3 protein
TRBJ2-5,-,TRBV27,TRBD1,TGTGCCAGCAGTTTATACAGGGGGCGTGAGACCCAGTACTTC,CASSLYRGRETQYF
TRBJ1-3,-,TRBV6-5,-,TGTGCCAGCAGTTACGACAGAAGCTCTGGAAACACCATATATTTT,CASSYDRSSGNTIYF
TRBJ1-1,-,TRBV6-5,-,TGTGCCAGCAGGGCGGGATACACTGAAGCTTTCTTT,CASRAGYTEAFF
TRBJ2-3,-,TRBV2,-,TGTGCCAGCCGGGACTCCGGGTATACGCAGTATTTT,CASRDSGYTQYF
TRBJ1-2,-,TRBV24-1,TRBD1,TGTGCCACCAGTGACCGTGGACAGGGAGGCTACACCTTC,CATSDRGQGGYTF
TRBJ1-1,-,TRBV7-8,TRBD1,TGTGCCAGCAGCAGAGGACAGGGCCGGTACACTGAAGCTTTCTTT,CASSRGQGRYTEAFF
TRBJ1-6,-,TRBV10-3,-,TGTGCCATCAGTGACATGGCCGCCCAGGGGTTTAATTCACCCCTCCACTTT,CAISDMAAQGFNSPLHF
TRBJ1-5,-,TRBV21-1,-,TGTGCCAGCAGCAAAGCTGGGGTGACAGGGGATAGCAATCAGCCCCAGCATTTT,CASSKAGVTGDSNQPQHF
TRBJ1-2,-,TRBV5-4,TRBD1,TGTGCCAGCATCCTCGACAGGGGCGAAGGAGGCTACACCTTC,CASILDRGEGGYTF
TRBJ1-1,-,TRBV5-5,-,TGTGCCAGCAGCTTGGGAGGGCGCACTGAAGCTTTCTTT,CASSLGGRTEAFF
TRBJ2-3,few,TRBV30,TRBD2,TGTGCCTGGTCGGGAGGCTTCAGCACAGATACGCAGTATTTT,CAWSGGFSTDTQYF
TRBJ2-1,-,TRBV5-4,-,TGTGCCAGCACCGAGGGGGGGTACAATGAGCAGTTCTTC,CASTEGGYNEQFF
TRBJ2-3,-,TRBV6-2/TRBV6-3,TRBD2,TGTGCCAGCAGTTACCTGAGGACTAGCGGGGTTAAAGATACGCAGTATTTT,CASSYLRTSGVKDTQYF
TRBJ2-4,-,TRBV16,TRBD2,TGTGCCAGCAGCCGAACCGGGACTAGATCTATGGCGGAGTACTTC,CASSRTGTRSMAEYF
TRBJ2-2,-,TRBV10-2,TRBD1,TGCGCCAGTTTCGACAGGGAGAACACCGGGGAGCTGTTTTTT,CASFDRENTGELFF
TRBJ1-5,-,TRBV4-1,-,TGCGCCAGCAGCCAAGATTACAGAGGGCGTCAGCCCCAGCATTTT,CASSQDYRGRQPQHF
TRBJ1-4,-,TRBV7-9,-,TGTGCCAGCAGCCTACGACCGGGACTTGGTAACGAAAAACTGTTTTTT,CASSLRPGLGNEKLFF
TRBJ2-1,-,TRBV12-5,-,TGTGCTAGTGGTTTGGGGGTCAGGGTCGGCAATGAGCAGTTCTTC,CASGLGVRVGNEQFF
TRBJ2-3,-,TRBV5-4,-,TGTGCCAGCAGCTTGCCAGGAACAGATACGCAGTATTTT,CASSLPGTDTQYF
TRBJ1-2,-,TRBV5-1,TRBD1,TGCGCCAGCAGCTCGCAGACAGGGCTGTATGGCTACACCTTC,CASSSQTGLYGYTF
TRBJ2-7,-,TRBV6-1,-,TGTGCCAGCAGTGACCGAGGTAGGACTCCAGCTTACGAGCAGTACTTC,CASSDRGRTPAYEQYF
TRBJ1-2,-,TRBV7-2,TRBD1,TGTGCCAGCAGCTTAATGCCGGGACAGGCCTATGGCTACACCTTC,CASSLMPGQAYGYTF
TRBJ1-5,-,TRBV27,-,TGTGCCAGCAGTTTCGTGTCGAGCAATCAGCCCCAGCATTTT,CASSFVSSNQPQHF
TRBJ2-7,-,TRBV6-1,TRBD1,TGTGCCAGCAGTGACACGGGACAGGTCTACGAGCAGTACTTC,CASSDTGQVYEQYF
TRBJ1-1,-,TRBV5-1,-,TGCGCCAGCAGCTTGGAGCGGAGCACTGAAGCTTTCTTT,CASSLERSTEAFF
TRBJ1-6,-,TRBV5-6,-,TGTGCCAGCAGCTTGGATCTCGGTGACTCCTATAATTCACCCCTCCACTTT,CASSLDLGDSYNSPLHF
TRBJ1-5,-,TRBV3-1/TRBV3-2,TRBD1,TGTGCCAGCAGCGATGCCGGGACAGGGGGCAGGCCCCAGCATTTT,CASSDAGTGGRPQHF
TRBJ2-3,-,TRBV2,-,TGTGCCAGCAGTGAACAGAGGGGGAGGGCAGATACGCAGTATTTT,CASSEQRGRADTQYF
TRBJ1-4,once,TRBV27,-,TGTGCCAGCAGTTTATCCAGAAAAAATGAAAAACTGTTTTTT,CASSLSRKNEKLFF
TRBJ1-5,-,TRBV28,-,TGTGCCAGCAGTTTAGCGTATCAGCCCCAGCATTTT,CASSLAYQPQHF
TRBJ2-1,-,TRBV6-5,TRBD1,TGTGCCAGCAGATACACAGGGGGGCGCGACAATGAGCAGTTCTTC,CASRYTGGRDNEQFF
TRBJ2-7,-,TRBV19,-,TGTGCCAGTAGTCCCCCCGGTTGGTCCGAGCAGTACTTC,CASSPPGWSEQYF
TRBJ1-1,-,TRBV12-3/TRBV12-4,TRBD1,TGTGCCAGCAGTTTGGACAGGCTGGCTTTCTTT,CASSLDRLAFF
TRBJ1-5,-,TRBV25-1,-,TGTGCCAGCAGTGAACCAGGGTTCAATCAGCCCCAGCATTTT,CASSEPGFNQPQHF
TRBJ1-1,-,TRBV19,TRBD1,TGTGCCAGTGATCACGGGACAGGGCTTATGAACACTGAAGCTTTCTTT,CASDHGTGLMNTEAFF
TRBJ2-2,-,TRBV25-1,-,TGTGCCAGCAGTGCCCATACTGGACAGAAAAACACCGGGGAGCTGTTTTTT,CASSAHTGQKNTGELFF
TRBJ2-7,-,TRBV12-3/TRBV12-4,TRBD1,TGTGCCAGCAGTTTAGAGGGGGCCGAGCAGTACTTC,CASSLEGAEQYF
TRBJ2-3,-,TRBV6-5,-,TGTGCCAGCAGTTACTCTTCCGCGAGTGCGCAGTATTTT,CASSYSSASAQYF
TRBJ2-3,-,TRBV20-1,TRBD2,TGCAGTGTTCCGGCGGGGGGCGGGCAGTATTTT,CSVPAGGGQYF
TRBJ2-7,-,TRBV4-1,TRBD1,TGCGCCAGCAGCCACTCAACCCCGGGACAGGGGGCTTGGTCCTACGAGCAGTACTTC,CASSHSTPGQGAWSYEQYF
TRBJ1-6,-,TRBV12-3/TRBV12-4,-,TGTGCCACCCAGGCCGTACCTAATTCACCCCTCCACTTT,CATQAVPNSPLHF
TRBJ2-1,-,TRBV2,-,TGTGCCAGCAGAACATCTAGCGCGAATGAGCAGTTCTTC,CASRTSSANEQFF